The 23 T cell receptor beta chains presented below share a single source sample, sequenced in a study of T cell responses to AZD1222 COVID-19 vaccine. Libraries were prepared by immunoSEQ multiplex PCR; TCRdb keeps only in-frame clonotypes and omits some of them. The sample records 150,000 to 190,000 clones, around 85% being singletons. Specimen: peripheral blood, collected after recovery from COVID-19. These receptors came from an adult who had recovered from COVID-19.

CDR3 residues: CASSFGGGSYNEQFF. CDR3 coding DNA: TGTGCCAGCAGCTTTGGGGGGGGTTCCTACAATGAGCAGTTCTTC. The chain employs TRBV11-2 and TRBJ2-1; 7 bases align to TRBD2. J gave up 1 base and V 3 bases, and 3 bases lay outside the gene matches. The CDR3 consists of 15 residues. Germline V gene sequence: CDR1 SGHAT, CDR2 FQNNGV.

In its sample, this clone was seen a few times. The rearrangement joins TRBV28 to TRBJ1-2; D unclear. CDR1 and CDR2 from the germline V gene are MDHEN and SYDVKM. The length of the CDR3 is 11 residues. V shed 4 bases and J shed 8 bases, with 8 bases lying between them. The CDR3 DNA follows: TGTGCCAGCAGTTCTGGGTTAGGCTACACCTTC. Its translation: CASSSGLGYTF.

This clone was counted only a few times. The chain carries TRBV12-3 or TRBV12-4 and TRBJ1-3; no clear D. This CDR3 is 11 amino acids long. Trimming removed 8 bases at V and 4 bases at J, with 6 bases between. The CDR3 is CASETGNTIYF. The CDR3 DNA follows: TGTGCCAGCGAGACGGGAAACACCATATATTTT.

This chain uses TRBV6-5 with TRBJ1-1, with D maybe TRBD1 (5 bases). CDR1 is MNHEY, CDR2 SVGAGI, per germline. Trimming left V 2 bases short and J 5 bases short, with 9 bases between. The CDR3 covers 13 residues. Here the CDR3 reads CASSYQGWTEAFF. Here the CDR3 DNA reads TGTGCCAGCAGTTACCAGGGATGGACTGAAGCTTTCTTT.

The genes are TRBV27 and TRBJ2-5; TRBD1 matches at 9 bases. CDR1 is MNHEY, CDR2 SMNVEV, per germline (reference sequence). The CDR3 spans 19 residues. Trimming took 3 bases from V and 2 from J; bases not matched to a gene: 16. CDR3 nucleotide sequence: TGTGCCAGCAGTTTGTCCTACAGGGGGCGAACCGACCCACAAGAGACCCAGTACTTC. Translated, it gives CASSLSYRGRTDPQETQYF.

The chain carries TRBV5-1 and TRBJ2-3; TRBD2 is a possible D gene (6 bases). CDR1 is SGHRS and CDR2 is YFSETQ in the germline V gene. The CDR3 runs to 15 residues. V lost 0 bases to trimming and J lost 5 bases, with 13 bases between them. CDR3 in amino acids: CASSLGPGVQDTQYF. In nucleotides, the CDR3 is TGCGCCAGCAGCTTGGGTCCGGGGGTTCAAGATACGCAGTATTTT.

The chain combines TRBV14 with TRBJ2-5; TRBD2 matches at 9 bases. V lost 4 bases and J lost 5; bases outside the gene matches: 23. Per germline, CDR1 SGHDN and CDR2 FVKESK. This CDR3 region has 20 residues. CDR3 sequence (DNA): TGTGCCAGCAGCCGCGTGCTTTTTCGCGGGACTAGCCTATCGGTGGAGACCCAGTACTTC. It codes for CASSRVLFRGTSLSVETQYF.

CDR3: CASSQVKASGVDEQFF. The CDR3 DNA follows: TGTGCCAGCAGCCAAGTTAAGGCTAGCGGGGTTGATGAGCAGTTCTTC. The V gene is TRBV4-2, the J gene TRBJ2-1; the match to TRBD2 covers 9 bases. In germline, CDR1 is LGHNA, CDR2 YNFKEQ. Trimming cost V 1 base and J 8 bases; bases outside gene matches: 9. CDR3 size: 16 residues.

This rearrangement joins TRBV7-8 to TRBJ1-4; D is unresolved. CDR3 length equals 15 residues. The V end lost 2 bases, the J end lost 1 base, and 8 bases lay between the germline ends. Germline V gives CDR1 SGHVS, CDR2 FQNEAQ. The DNA for the CDR3 is TGTGCCAGCAGCTTAAAGCGGTTAACTAATGAAAAACTGTTTTTT. Translated: CASSLKRLTNEKLFF.

This clone has only one observation. The V call is TRBV19, the J call TRBJ1-2, with D possibly matching TRBD1 (5 bases). CDR3 size: 15 residues. Germline V gene sequence: CDR1 LNHDA, CDR2 SQIVND (reference sequence). The ends were cut back, 9 bases at V and 4 bases at J, with 21 bases in the middle. In DNA, the CDR3 is TGTGCCAGCCAACTACGGGGCGTGGCACTCTATGGCTACACCTTC. It is translated as CASQLRGVALYGYTF.

The rearrangement joins TRBV18 to TRBJ1-6, with 7 bases lining up with TRBD1. CDR3 length: 15 residues. The V and J ends lost 3 bases and 6 bases, in that order; junction bases with no gene match: 5. Germline loops: CDR1 KGHSH, CDR2 LQKENI. As DNA, the CDR3 is TGTGCCAGCTCACCCCCGGGACAGCTTAATTCACCCCTCCACTTT. Amino acid sequence: CASSPPGQLNSPLHF.

J is TRBJ1-3 and V is TRBV5-5; D is unresolved. The germline V gene encodes CDR1 SGHKS and CDR2 YYEKEE (reference sequence). Trimming took off 0 bases at V and 0 bases at J, with 7 bases between the two ends. The CDR3 is 15 residues long. The CDR3 DNA reads TGTGCCAGCAGCTTGGGCGTAAACTCTGGAAACACCATATATTTT. It yields the protein CASSLGVNSGNTIYF. The variable domain in full, completed from reference TRBV5-5 and TRBJ1-3, reads DAGVTQSPTHLIKTRGQQVTLRCSPISGHKSVSWYQQVLGQGPQFIFQYYEKEERGRGNFPDRFSARQFPNYSSELNVNALLLGDSALYLCASSLGVNSGNTIYFGEGSWLTVV.

The gene calls are TRBV5-5 and TRBJ2-2, with D perhaps assigned TRBD1 or TRBD2 (6 bases each). Germline loops: CDR1 SGHKS, CDR2 YYEKEE (reference sequence). Trimming cost V 5 bases and J 0 bases, with 8 bases left between them. CDR3 length equals 14 residues. The CDR3 spells CASRGGANTGELFF. CDR3 nucleotides: TGTGCCAGCAGGGGGGGCGCGAACACCGGGGAGCTGTTTTTT.

This clone was seen a single time. The V call is TRBV5-6, the J call TRBJ1-6; D not resolved. Deletions cut 4 bases from V and 0 bases from J, with 11 bases between. This CDR3 has 16 amino acids. Germline loops: CDR1 SGHDT, CDR2 YYEEEE. The CDR3 DNA reads TGTGCCAGCAGCACACTTAAGAGCTCCTATAATTCACCCCTCCACTTT. Translation gives CASSTLKSSYNSPLHF.

The chain is built from TRBV28 and TRBJ1-2; weak D call: TRBD1 (6 bases). The CDR3 extends over 13 amino acids. CDR1 and CDR2 (germline): MDHEN, SYDVKM. Trimming took off 6 bases at V and 4 bases at J, with 12 bases between the two ends. CDR3 coding DNA: TGTGCCAGCAGCCCCGGGACATTCTATGGCTACACCTTC. Protein product: CASSPGTFYGYTF.

The genes are TRBV6-5 and TRBJ1-2; TRBD1 matches 9 bases. Germline CDR1 reads MNHEY; CDR2 reads SVGAGI. This CDR3 spans 13 amino acids. The J segment lost 6 bases and the V segment lost 6 bases, leaving 5 bases of the junction unmatched. The CDR3 is CASSFDRGDGYTF. The CDR3 bases are TGTGCCAGCAGCTTCGACAGGGGGGATGGCTACACCTTC.

The V call is TRBV4-1, the J call TRBJ1-2; no firm D call. Germline loops: CDR1 MGHRA, CDR2 YSYEKL. Trimming removed 0 bases at V and 1 base at J, with 6 bases between. The CDR3 runs to 14 residues. DNA of the CDR3: TGCGCCAGCAGCCAAGACGGGGTTAACTATGGCTACACCTTC. As protein: CASSQDGVNYGYTF.

The rearrangement joins TRBV6-5 to TRBJ2-7; 8 positions agree with TRBD1. Germline assignment: CDR1 MNHEY and CDR2 SVGAGI. Trimming cost V 10 bases and J 2 bases; bases outside gene matches: 7. There are 13 residues in the CDR3. The CDR3 DNA sequence: TGTGCCACCTACCGACAGGGGACCTACGAGCAGTACTTC. It yields the protein CATYRQGTYEQYF.

The chain combines TRBV7-2 with TRBJ2-7; no definite D call. Germline V gene data show CDR1 as SGHTA and CDR2 as FQGNSA. The ends were cut back, 5 bases at V and 3 bases at J, with 14 bases in the middle. The CDR3 runs 14 residues. DNA of the CDR3: TGTGCCAGCAGCCCTATCGGAACTAACTACGAGCAGTACTTC. Amino acids: CASSPIGTNYEQYF.

This chain links TRBV5-1 with TRBJ1-2, with D uncertain. V lost 0 bases to trimming and J lost 4 bases, with 10 bases between them. Per the germline V gene, CDR1 is SGHRS and CDR2 is YFSETQ. This CDR3 contains 14 residues. This chain's CDR3 is CASSLGELGYGYTF. The CDR3 DNA reads TGCGCCAGCAGCTTGGGAGAATTGGGCTATGGCTACACCTTC.

The chain links TRBV20-1 to TRBJ1-2; D not resolved. Germline CDR1 is DFQATT and CDR2 is SNEGSKA (reference sequence). Between the trimmed V and J ends, which lost 7 bases and 7 bases, there was a span of 13 bases. The CDR3 totals 11 residues. CDR3 nucleotide sequence: TGCAGTGGGGAGGGCACTGGTGGCTACACCTTC. Amino acid sequence: CSGEGTGGYTF.

The chain is built from TRBV2 and TRBJ2-4; weak D call: TRBD2 (6 bases). The CDR3 consists of 15 residues. Germline V CDR1 and CDR2: SNHLY, FYNNEI. Trimming shortened V by 4 bases and J by 1 base, and 11 bases separated the two germline ends. The CDR3 coding sequence is TGTGCCAGCAGTGGTTCCGCGGGGGCCAAAAACATTCAGTACTTC. This codes for CASSGSAGAKNIQYF.

In this sample, this clone turned up once. The chain combines TRBV5-1 with TRBJ2-4; 8 bases are shared with TRBD1. After removal of 1 base from V and 3 bases from J, the junction contained 9 bases not matched to a gene. The germline V gene encodes CDR1 SGHRS and CDR2 YFSETQ. The CDR3 is 17 residues long. The CDR3 DNA sequence: TGCGCCAGCAGCTTGAATGGACAGGGCGGCGGCAAAAACATTCAGTACTTC. Protein: CASSLNGQGGGKNIQYF.